By frequency in the sample, the clone carrying this TCR beta chain is medium-sized (0.01 to 0.1%). Its specificity is not known. This sample was included in a study of CD8 T cells in ankylosing spondylitis. Study-level results: Clones tied to disease were said to be significantly enriched in matched ankylosing spondylitis synovial fluid. What seemed typical of ankylosing spondylitis blood was a TCR beta motif built from several highly homologous variants.

TCRdb re-derived calls from the 5' RACE reads in MiXCR, one entry per CDR3 protein. The data show some 26,000 distinct CDR3 sequences, less than 20% seen once. The V gene lost 10 bases and the J gene lost 14 bases, with 18 bases spanning the gap. The CDR3 spans 11 residues. This receptor was identified in a male donor with ankylosing spondylitis or in good health (not recorded which). Sequenced input: blood. The rearrangement joins TRBV12-3 or TRBV12-4 to TRBJ2-1; the D gene is possibly TRBD2 (5 bases). The DNA of the CDR3 is TGTGCCACCCGATCGACCGGGGTAAAGTTCTTC. This gives the protein CATRSTGVKFF.